This record covers a single TCR gamma chain. This may be a read error, as it is one base from a much larger clone. TCRdb redid the clone calls on the reads with CATT. In the table there are 1,500 to 2,000 gamma-chain clones, approximately 12% of which are singletons. These data belong to a study of gamma-delta chains in newborns, infants, children. On the study more broadly: Innate gammadelta T cells reportedly expand polyclonally right after birth, driven by microbial exposure, per the title.

This CDR3 contains 15 residues. The germline V gene encodes CDR1 GITISATS and CDR2 ISYDGTV (reference sequence). J is TRGJP and V is TRGV9. The specimen sequenced was blood. This sequence originates from a child who was a newborn, infant or young child, either healthy, febrile or measles-vaccinated (not recorded which). The CDR3 DNA follows: TGTGCCTCGTGGGAGGCCGAGTTGGGCAAAAAAATCAAGGTATTT. It codes for CASWEAELGKKIKVF.